Presented here are 29 T cell receptor beta chains from one specimen sequenced in a study of Ad26.COV2.S vaccination and SARS-CoV-2 variants. Here immunoSEQ multiplex PCR was the method, and the copy in TCRdb shows in-frame clones only, minus some. The sample has 440,000 or so clones; about 88% are singletons. Indicated treatment: about 20 received Ad26.COV2.S at low or high dose, single or two shots; roughly five received placebo; per-sample allocation not given. Day 63 after the first injection of vaccine or placebo was the sampling time. Sequences were derived from peripheral blood, sampled in a trial of Ad26.COV2.S vaccine versus placebo. These receptors came from a person between 18 and 65 years old who received the Ad26.COV2.S COVID-19 vaccine or a placebo.

The chain recombines TRBV7-9 with TRBJ2-7; no clear D gene. Trimming removed 5 bases from V and 0 bases from J, with 14 bases in between. The V gene's germline CDR1 is SEHNR and CDR2 FQNEAQ (reference sequence). The CDR3 totals 15 residues. Here the CDR3 DNA reads TGTGCCAGCAGCCTTGGTTGGCCCGGCTCCTACGAGCAGTACTTC. It codes for CASSLGWPGSYEQYF.

This chain uses TRBV5-4 with TRBJ2-3; the match to TRBD2 covers 8 bases. V gave up 4 bases and J gave up 4 bases; unmatched junction bases: 17. CDR3 length equals 18 residues. Germline lookup yields CDR1 SGHNT and CDR2 YYREEE (reference sequence). The CDR3 DNA sequence: TGTGCCAGCAGCCTCACTTTTGTTACGGGGGGGCCGGCAGATACGCAGTATTTT. Encoded protein: CASSLTFVTGGPADTQYF.

V usage is TRBV5-1 and J usage is TRBJ2-1; D is undetermined. Per the germline V gene, CDR1 is SGHRS and CDR2 is YFSETQ. CDR3 length: 15 amino acids. V was cut by 1 base and J by 8 bases, with 16 bases left in between. The CDR3 here is CASSLTVGLVDEQFF. The CDR3 DNA reads as TGCGCCAGCAGCTTGACAGTCGGCCTCGTCGATGAGCAGTTCTTC.

This clone was counted only a few times. V usage is TRBV14 and J usage is TRBJ2-1, with TRBD2 identical over 8 bases. This CDR3 has 15 amino acids. V was clipped by 2 bases and J by 11 bases; unmatched bases: 11. The germline V gene encodes CDR1 SGHDN and CDR2 FVKESK. Here the CDR3 reads CASSQIWSGGDQQFF. CDR3 in DNA: TGTGCCAGCAGCCAAATTTGGAGCGGGGGAGATCAGCAGTTCTTC.

This rearrangement joins TRBV5-5 to TRBJ1-1; the D is unclear. CDR1 and CDR2 (germline): SGHKS, YYEKEE (reference sequence). Trimming left V 6 bases short and J 3 bases short, with 24 bases between. There are 17 residues in the CDR3. The CDR3 protein is CASTSQGRLGTYTEAFF. The CDR3 DNA reads as TGTGCCAGCACGAGTCAAGGCAGGTTAGGTACTTACACTGAAGCTTTCTTT.

The chain uses TRBV24-1 and TRBJ2-2, with D perhaps matching TRBD2 (6 bases). From germline, CDR1 is KGHDR and CDR2 SFDVKD. The CDR3 loop spans 18 amino acids. V shed 5 bases and J shed 7 bases, with 25 bases lying between them. DNA of the CDR3: TGTGCCACCAGTGTGGGCCCGGCGGATCTAGGGGAGGACGGGGAGCTGTTTTTT. Its translation is CATSVGPADLGEDGELFF.

The V gene is TRBV5-1, the J gene TRBJ1-2; D gene unclear. V lost 2 bases, J lost 4 bases, and 12 bases lay in between. The CDR3 is made up of 14 amino acids. The V gene's germline CDR1 is SGHRS and CDR2 YFSETQ. This chain's CDR3 is CASSFVGMGYGYTF. DNA for the CDR3: TGCGCCAGCAGCTTTGTTGGGATGGGCTATGGCTACACCTTC. Using reference TRBV5-1 and TRBJ1-2 for the parts outside the CDR3, the full variable domain is KAGVTQTPRYLIKTRGQQVTLSCSPISGHRSVSWYQQTPGQGLQFLFEYFSETQRNKGNFPGRFSGRQFSNSRSEMNVSTLELGDSALYLCASSFVGMGYGYTFGSGTRLTVV.

This sequence joins TRBV9 and TRBJ1-6; D remains unclear. CDR1 and CDR2 from the germline V gene are SGDLS and YYNGEE. The CDR3 is 13 residues long. Deletions cut 7 bases from V and 0 bases from J, with 5 bases between. CDR3 sequence: CASGRSYNSPLHF. The CDR3 DNA reads as TGTGCCAGCGGGCGCTCCTATAATTCACCCCTCCACTTT.

Concerning this clone itself: One end of the junction is discordant with germline, which a read error may explain. The V gene is TRBV12-3 or TRBV12-4, the J gene TRBJ1-5, with D uncertain. CDR3 size: 13 residues. CDR3 DNA: TGTGCCAGCAGCTTAGGACCCAATCAGCCCCAGCATTTT. Its protein product is CASSLGPNQPQHF.

V usage is TRBV27 and J usage is TRBJ1-1, with D tentatively TRBD1 (5 bases). CDR3 size: 13 residues. The V gene lost 4 bases and the J gene lost 3 bases, with 9 bases spanning the gap. CDR1 is MNHEY, CDR2 SMNVEV, per germline (reference sequence). The CDR3 DNA sequence: TGTGCCAGCAGTTCGGGACGTTACACTGAAGCTTTCTTT. Its protein is CASSSGRYTEAFF.

The chain links TRBV9 to TRBJ1-3; TRBD1 is a possible D gene (5 bases). Germline CDR1 and CDR2: SGDLS and YYNGEE. Trimming stripped 0 bases from V and 0 bases from J, with 13 bases between. This CDR3 has 17 amino acids. Here the CDR3 DNA reads TGTGCCAGCAGCGTAGCCGGGGGAGGCAACTCTGGAAACACCATATATTTT. Translation gives CASSVAGGGNSGNTIYF.

The chain couples TRBV28 to TRBJ2-1; tentative D call: TRBD1 (5 bases). The germline gives CDR1 MDHEN, CDR2 SYDVKM. The ends were cut back, 7 bases at V and 0 bases at J, with 10 bases in the middle. The CDR3 loop spans 14 amino acids. DNA for the CDR3: TGTGCCAGCACCGACAGACGCTCCTACAATGAGCAGTTCTTC. Encoded protein: CASTDRRSYNEQFF.

The chain links TRBV4-1 to TRBJ1-3, with 7 positions matching TRBD1. V trimming: 2 bases; J trimming: 2 bases; junction bases outside the gene matches: 3. CDR1 and CDR2 (germline): MGHRA, YSYEKL. The CDR3 length is 15 residues. CDR3 residues: CASSQRGLAGNTIYF. Here the CDR3 DNA reads TGCGCCAGCAGCCAAAGGGGGCTTGCTGGAAACACCATATATTTT.

The chain recombines TRBV18 with TRBJ1-1, with D possibly matching TRBD1 (6 bases). The germline V gene has CDR1 KGHSH and CDR2 LQKENI. Trimming took 3 bases from V and 3 from J, leaving 23 bases between them. The CDR3 has 18 residues. CDR3: CASSPSYRIGGLYTEAFF. CDR3 coding DNA: TGTGCCAGCTCACCCTCATATCGCATTGGGGGGCTGTACACTGAAGCTTTCTTT. Together with reference TRBV18 and TRBJ1-1, the CDR3 gives the full variable domain: NAGVMQNPRHLVRRRGQEARLRCSPMKGHSHVYWYRQLPEEGLKFMVYLQKENIIDESGMPKERFSAEFPKEGPSILRIQQVVRGDSAAYFCASSPSYRIGGLYTEAFFGQGTRLTVV.

The gene calls are TRBV4-1 and TRBJ2-2; no clear D gene. The V gene lost 4 bases and the J gene lost 2 bases, with 8 bases spanning the gap. Germline CDR1 MGHRA, CDR2 YSYEKL. This CDR3 is built from 14 residues. CDR3 protein: CASSPRQNTGELFF. In nucleotides, the CDR3 is TGCGCCAGCAGCCCGAGACAAAACACCGGGGAGCTGTTTTTT.

V and J are TRBV12-3 or TRBV12-4 and TRBJ2-3, with D unresolved. V dropped 6 bases and J dropped 5 bases, with 6 bases sitting between them. This CDR3 comprises 11 residues. CDR3: CASRRRDTQYF. As DNA, the CDR3 is TGTGCCAGCAGAAGAAGAGATACGCAGTATTTT.

The genes are TRBV6-5 and TRBJ2-7; unclear D gene. CDR3 length: 15 residues. Germline-derived CDR1 and CDR2 are MNHEY and SVGAGI. The germline V and J ends were trimmed by 2 bases and 3 bases, with 14 bases remaining between them. The CDR3 sequence: CASSYGLADNYEQYF. The CDR3 DNA reads as TGTGCCAGCAGTTACGGTCTCGCAGATAACTACGAGCAGTACTTC.

V and J are TRBV6-5 and TRBJ2-7; a weak D match, TRBD1 (5 bases). Trimming took off 7 bases at V and 7 bases at J, with 14 bases between the two ends. The CDR3 sequence is 12 residues long. Germline V gives CDR1 MNHEY, CDR2 SVGAGI. The CDR3 DNA reads as TGTGCCAGCACCTACACAGGCTTTGAGCAGTACTTC. Encoded protein: CASTYTGFEQYF.

The chain's CDR3 is CASSIGQANYGYTF. The DNA for the CDR3 is TGTGCCAGCAGTATAGGACAGGCTAACTATGGCTACACCTTC. The chain combines TRBV2 with TRBJ1-2, with 7 bases aligning to TRBD1. CDR1 is SNHLY, CDR2 FYNNEI, per germline. V trimming: 5 bases; J trimming: 0 bases; junction bases outside the gene matches: 3. The CDR3 loop spans 14 amino acids.

The CDR3 DNA reads TGTGCCAGCAGCCGGCAAAGGGGGCGCTTGACCTACGAGCAGTACTTC. This codes for CASSRQRGRLTYEQYF. The V call is TRBV27, the J call TRBJ2-7, with 7 bases matching TRBD1. Germline lookup yields CDR1 MNHEY and CDR2 SMNVEV (reference sequence). This CDR3 is built from 16 residues. V shed 6 bases and J 2 bases; nucleotides not matched to a gene: 13.

The V call is TRBV7-6, the J call TRBJ1-6; possible D gene TRBD1, 6 bases. CDR3 length equals 14 residues. Germline loops: CDR1 SGHVS, CDR2 FNYEAQ. The V end lost 2 bases, the J end lost 6 bases, and 8 bases lay between the germline ends. The CDR3 loop is CASSLQGPNSPLHF. CDR3 bases: TGTGCCAGCAGCTTACAGGGGCCTAATTCACCCCTCCACTTT.

V is TRBV27 and J is TRBJ2-7, with 9 positions matching TRBD1. Trimming took 6 bases from V and 4 from J; bases not matched to a gene: 13. Looked up from germline, CDR1 is MNHEY and CDR2 is SMNVEV (reference sequence). The length of the CDR3 is 16 residues. The CDR3 DNA is TGTGCCAGCAGGGCCGTTACCGGGACAGGGTTTTACGAGCAGTACTTC. It codes for CASRAVTGTGFYEQYF.

This rearrangement joins TRBV15 to TRBJ2-3; tentative D call: TRBD1 (5 bases). Trimming shortened V by 0 bases and J by 7 bases, and 8 bases separated the two germline ends. This CDR3 contains 13 residues. CDR1 and CDR2 from the germline V gene are LNHNV and YYDKDF (reference sequence). The CDR3 sequence is CATSRDRVYTQYF. CDR3 coding DNA: TGTGCCACCAGCAGAGACAGGGTGTATACGCAGTATTTT. Full variable domain (outside the CDR3, taken from reference TRBV15 and TRBJ2-3): DAMVIQNPRYQVTQFGKPVTLSCSQTLNHNVMYWYQQKSSQAPKLLFHYYDKDFNNEADTPDNFQSRRPNTSFCFLDIRSPGLGDTAMYLCATSRDRVYTQYFGPGTRLTVL.

The rearrangement joins TRBV20-1 to TRBJ1-2; D is unresolved. V gave up 5 bases and J gave up 10 bases, with 14 bases separating them. The germline V gene has CDR1 DFQATT and CDR2 SNEGSKA (reference sequence). The CDR3 spans 11 residues. This CDR3 reads CSARSGMDYTF. CDR3 DNA sequence: TGCAGTGCTCGGTCTGGAATGGACTACACCTTC.

The table lists this clone with a count of one. The chain has TRBV3-1 (or the pseudogene TRBV3-2) and TRBJ2-2; TRBD2 matches 12 bases. With 4 bases clipped from V and 4 bases from J, the junction kept 4 bases outside the gene matches. The CDR3 is 16 residues long. The germline CDR1 and CDR2 sequences are LGHDT and YNNKEL (reference sequence). CDR3: CASSPLAGGGTGELFF. The DNA for the CDR3 is TGTGCCAGCAGCCCTCTAGCGGGGGGGGGCACCGGGGAGCTGTTTTTT.

J is TRBJ1-2 and V is TRBV7-2; D gene ambiguous. Germline CDR1 reads SGHTA; CDR2 reads FQGNSA. Trimming left V 5 bases short and J 5 bases short, with 15 bases between. The CDR3 spans 14 residues. This CDR3 reads CASSADKGPYGYTF. CDR3 nucleotide sequence: TGTGCCAGCAGCGCTGACAAAGGACCATATGGCTACACCTTC.

This sequence joins TRBV19 and TRBJ1-4; D unresolved. Germline assignment: CDR1 LNHDA and CDR2 SQIVND (reference sequence). The length of the CDR3 is 14 residues. The ends were cut back, 6 bases at V and 6 bases at J, with 14 bases in the middle. The CDR3 DNA is TGTGCCAGTAGCGATATGACCCCCCATGAAAAACTGTTTTTT. Its protein is CASSDMTPHEKLFF.

V usage is TRBV18 and J usage is TRBJ2-1; TRBD1 is a possible D gene (6 bases). This CDR3 is built from 13 residues. Germline V lookup: CDR1 KGHSH, CDR2 LQKENI. Trimming shortened V by 3 bases and J by 8 bases, and 11 bases separated the two germline ends. CDR3 loop: CASSPEDSYEQFF. The CDR3 DNA is TGTGCCAGCTCACCCGAGGACAGCTATGAGCAGTTCTTC.

The rearrangement uses TRBV7-9 and TRBJ2-7; D is unclear. The V gene lost 5 bases and the J gene lost 6 bases, with 11 bases spanning the gap. Germline-derived CDR1 and CDR2 are SEHNR and FQNEAQ (reference sequence). The CDR3 contains 12 residues. CDR3 bases: TGTGCCAGCAGCCCCGGAATTTCCGAGCAGTACTTC. It is translated as CASSPGISEQYF.